A selection of T cell receptor beta chains follows, all from one sample in a study of cytomegalovirus exposure and HLA in healthy donors. Only in-frame clones appear in the TCRdb table, and some are missing; sequencing was by immunoSEQ multiplex PCR. The sample consists of about 190,000 clones, about 77% of them appearing once. The specimen was PBMCs. Receptors originate from a woman in her twenties or thirties in good health and CMV-seropositive. CDR3s include the opening cysteine and the closing phenylalanine or tryptophan. The D gene is left open where the match is weak. Clone size is stated in some rows and not others, as once, few, many or a class when expanded.

TRBD1	TRBV18	TRBJ1-4	-	TGTGCCAGCTCACCATCGGACAGGGCAACTAATGAAAAACTGTTTTTT	CASSPSDRATNEKLFF
-	TRBV6-5	TRBJ1-6	few	TGTGCCAGCAGTTACTGGCAGGGTGAAGTTTCACCCCTCCACTTT	CASSYWQGEVSPLHF
-	TRBV6-1	TRBJ2-2	-	TGTGCCGCTCGGAGTGAAACCGGGGAGCTGTTTTTT	CAARSETGELFF
-	TRBV4-3	TRBJ2-3	few	TGCGCCAGCAGCCAAAGCGGCACAGATACGCAGTATTTT	CASSQSGTDTQYF
-	TRBV2	TRBJ1-1	-	TGTGCCAGCAGGGCAGCCAGGGAAGCTTTCTTT	CASRAAREAFF
TRBD2	TRBV28	TRBJ2-7	-	TGTGCCAGCAGTTCTCCCGAGCGGGAGTTCTCCTACGAGCAGTACTTC	CASSSPEREFSYEQYF
TRBD1	TRBV29-1	TRBJ2-1	-	TGCAGCGTTGAAGGGACAGGGGTGTTCAAAGAGCAGTTCTTC	CSVEGTGVFKEQFF
-	TRBV5-6	TRBJ1-2	once	TGTGCCAGCAGCCCCGGGATTACTTATGGCTACACCTTC	CASSPGITYGYTF
TRBD2	TRBV2	TRBJ2-4	-	TGTGCCGCGGGGGGGATGTCCAAAAACATTCAGTACTTC	CAAGGMSKNIQYF
-	TRBV11-2	TRBJ1-1	-	TGTGCCAGCAGCTTACTAGGTGAAGCTTTCTTT	CASSLLGEAFF
TRBD2	TRBV27	TRBJ2-2	few	TGTGCCAGCAGTTTATTGCTACTAGCGGGAGTGAGGACCGGGGAGCTGTTTTTT	CASSLLLLAGVRTGELFF
TRBD1	TRBV6-6	TRBJ1-2	once	TGTGCCAGCAGGGGGGGGACAGGGGCAGAGGGGAGCTACACCTTC	CASRGGTGAEGSYTF
-	TRBV19	TRBJ1-2	-	TGTGCCAGTAGTATACGCGGCAGCGCTGGCTACACCTTC	CASSIRGSAGYTF
-	TRBV6-1	TRBJ1-3	-	TGTGCCAGCAGTGAACAGGGTACCGACCTCTACTCTGGAAACACCATATATTTT	CASSEQGTDLYSGNTIYF
-	TRBV5-1	TRBJ2-3	once	TGCGCCAGCAGCTCACGGATCAGCGGTAGCACAGATACGCAGTATTTT	CASSSRISGSTDTQYF
-	TRBV28	TRBJ1-1	-	TGTGCCAGCACGGGGTCAATCGGGCCTGAAGCTTTCTTT	CASTGSIGPEAFF
-	TRBV10-3	TRBJ1-2	-	TGTGCCATCAGTGAGTCGGTCAGCCCTATGGCTACAGCCTTC	CAISESVSPMATAF
TRBD1	TRBV4-1	TRBJ2-5	-	TGCGCCAGCAGCCAAGACGGGACAGGCCAAGAGACCCAGTACTTC	CASSQDGTGQETQYF
-	TRBV28	TRBJ2-1	-	TGTGCCAGCAGTCGACCCCTAGGCGTCCGAAATGAGCAGTTCTTC	CASSRPLGVRNEQFF
-	TRBV28	TRBJ1-6	-	TGTGCCAGCAGAGGAGTTTCACCCCTCCACTTT	CASRGVSPLHF
TRBD1	TRBV6-1	TRBJ2-7	few	TGTGCCAGCTTCCGGACAGGGGGGTCCTACGAGCAGTACTTC	CASFRTGGSYEQYF
TRBD1	TRBV6-6	TRBJ2-5	few	TGTGCCAGCAGGGAGGCAGGGGGCATGGAGACCCAGTACTTC	CASREAGGMETQYF
TRBD1	TRBV7-9	TRBJ2-2	few	TGTGCCAGCAGCCCTGACAGGGAGTCCACCGGGGAGCTGTTTTTT	CASSPDRESTGELFF
-	TRBV15	TRBJ1-1	-	TGTGCCACCAGCAGGTTGACTATGAACACTGAAGCTTTCTTT	CATSRLTMNTEAFF
TRBD2	TRBV7-9	TRBJ2-7	-	TGTGCCAGCAGCTTATCTAGCGGGGGTAGGTACGAGCAGTACTTC	CASSLSSGGRYEQYF
-	TRBV10-3	TRBJ1-5	few	TGTGCCATCAGTGAGACGAAGGCGGGCAATCAGCCCCAGCATTTT	CAISETKAGNQPQHF
TRBD2	TRBV7-8	TRBJ2-1	few	TGTGCCAGCAGCCCCCGGGGGGGGGATCTGGCTGATGAGCAGTTCTTC	CASSPRGGDLADEQFF
-	TRBV6-5	TRBJ1-5	-	TGTGCCAGCAGGGTTAGACAGCTCAATCAGCCCCAGCATTTT	CASRVRQLNQPQHF
TRBD1	TRBV6-5	TRBJ1-1	-	TGTGCCAGCCGCCGGGACAGGGTGGCTGAAGCTTTCTTT	CASRRDRVAEAFF
TRBD2	TRBV28	TRBJ2-7	-	TGTGCCAGCAGTCCCCCACTAGCGGGTCTAACCTACGAGCAGTACTTC	CASSPPLAGLTYEQYF
TRBD2	TRBV28	TRBJ2-1	few	TGTGCCAGCAGGTTAGCGGGAGGGCCGAACAATGAGCAGTTCTTC	CASRLAGGPNNEQFF
-	TRBV15	TRBJ1-5	-	TGTGCCACCAGCAGAGAACAGGGCAATCAGCCCCAGCATTTT	CATSREQGNQPQHF
TRBD2	TRBV19	TRBJ2-1	-	TGTGCCAGTAGTATCCCCTTACTAGCGGGAGATCCCCACAATGAGCAGTTCTTC	CASSIPLLAGDPHNEQFF
TRBD2	TRBV5-1	TRBJ2-1	-	TGCGCCAGCAGCTTGGGGTCCTTCGCGGGGGGGCCTGGTGAGCAGTTCTTC	CASSLGSFAGGPGEQFF
TRBD2	TRBV4-3	TRBJ2-1	-	TGCGCCAGCAGCCCGGGACTAGCGGGTTACAATGAGCAGTTCTTC	CASSPGLAGYNEQFF
TRBD2	TRBV7-2	TRBJ2-5	once	TGTGCCAGCAGCTTAGCGCCGGCTAGCGGGGGGCCCACATACTTC	CASSLAPASGGPTYF
TRBD1	TRBV11-2	TRBJ1-2	-	TGTGCCAGCAGCCCCGGACAGGGCATCTTCTATGGCTACACCTTC	CASSPGQGIFYGYTF
-	TRBV6-1	TRBJ2-1	-	TGTGCCAGCAAGCCAGGGGCCGCCCCGCAGTTCTTC	CASKPGAAPQFF
TRBD2	TRBV5-1	TRBJ2-2	-	TGCGCCAGCAGCTTGGGGCTAGCGGGAGCCGGGGAGCTGTTTTTT	CASSLGLAGAGELFF
TRBD2	TRBV7-9	TRBJ2-4	-	TGTGCCAGCAGCCGAAGAGGGGCAGGGCGGGAGAACATTCAGTACTTC	CASSRRGAGRENIQYF
TRBD1	TRBV19	TRBJ1-1	few	TGTGCCACCCTCCCAGCCTTCGGACAGGGAAACACTGAAGCTTTCTTT	CATLPAFGQGNTEAFF
-	TRBV7-2	TRBJ2-1	-	TGTGCCAGCAGCTTTCTTAGGTTCAGGGAAAAGAACAATGAGCAGTTCTTC	CASSFLRFREKNNEQFF
-	TRBV19	TRBJ2-2	-	TGTGCCAGTAAAGGTTTGACCGGGGACACCGGGGAGCTGTTTTTT	CASKGLTGDTGELFF
-	TRBV5-5	TRBJ2-3	few	TGTGCCAGCAGCTTGGCCTCTCCCCAGGGCCGCACAGATACGCAGTATTTT	CASSLASPQGRTDTQYF
-	TRBV7-2	TRBJ1-2	-	TGTTCGGCCGGGATTATAGACTATGGCTACACCTTC	CSAGIIDYGYTF
-	TRBV6-5	TRBJ1-2	-	TGTGCCAGCAGTGAAGAGGCAGCTAACTATGGCTACACCTTC	CASSEEAANYGYTF
-	TRBV7-8	TRBJ2-6	-	TGTGCCAGCAGCTTAGCACAGGGAATCGGGGCCAACGTCCTGACTTTC	CASSLAQGIGANVLTF
TRBD2	TRBV6-6	TRBJ2-1	-	TGTGCCAGCAGCCTATGGACTAGCGGGAGAAATGAGCAGTTCTTC	CASSLWTSGRNEQFF
-	TRBV28	TRBJ1-2	-	TGTGCCAGCACGAACAGGCCTGGTGGCTACACCTTC	CASTNRPGGYTF
-	TRBV25-1	TRBJ2-3	-	TGTGCCAGCAGAATTAGCGGCGGCACAGATACGCAGTATTTT	CASRISGGTDTQYF
TRBD1	TRBV10-3	TRBJ1-5	-	TGTGCCATCAGTGAGCCCCGGACAGGGGGCATCGGTAATCAGCCCCAGCATTTT	CAISEPRTGGIGNQPQHF
-	TRBV5-6	TRBJ2-7	-	TGTGCCAGCAGCTGGCATATAGACAGCCGCTACGAGCAGTACTTC	CASSWHIDSRYEQYF
TRBD1	TRBV27	TRBJ1-1	-	TGTGCCAGCAGTTTAATCTGGACAGGGGGCCGGCTTACTGAAGCTTTCTTT	CASSLIWTGGRLTEAFF
-	TRBV10-3	TRBJ2-4	-	TGTGCCATCAGTGAGTCACGGGAGCTAGCCAAAAACATTCAGTACTTC	CAISESRELAKNIQYF
-	TRBV7-6	TRBJ2-7	-	TGTGCCAGCAGCTTAGCGAGGGCGGGATCCTTGTATGAGCAGTACTTC	CASSLARAGSLYEQYF
-	TRBV5-1	TRBJ2-1	-	TGCGCCAGCAGCCCCCCTAGCGTGAGTGATGAGCAGTTCTTC	CASSPPSVSDEQFF
TRBD1	TRBV6-4	TRBJ2-2	-	TGTGCCAGCAGCGAACAGGGGGGCACCGGGGAGCTGTTTTTT	CASSEQGGTGELFF
-	TRBV1	TRBJ2-7	-	TGCACCAGCAGCCCCCGGTTAATAGCGGGGACCTACGAGCAGTACTTC	CTSSPRLIAGTYEQYF
-	TRBV7-8	TRBJ1-1	-	TGTGCCAGCAGCTTACTAATATCTGAAGCTTTCTTT	CASSLLISEAFF